The subject of this entry is one T cell receptor beta chain. What it recognizes is unknown. The length of the CDR3 is 13 residues. With 5 bases clipped from V and 7 bases from J, the junction kept 4 bases outside the gene matches. CDR1 is MGHRA and CDR2 is YSYEKL in the germline V gene. It was with a sample-barcoded 5' primer and a J-beta primer mix that a second PCR of roughly 7 to 12 cycles was run. TCRdb reprocessed the 5' RACE reads with MiXCR, giving one entry per CDR3 protein. The sample records 1,500,000 or so distinct CDR3 sequences, around 59% being singletons. The sample belongs to a study of blood T cells in healthy people across ages. Caucasian, healthy and from Russia, the donors were aged between roughly 6 and 95. Study-level points and caveats: The authors considered diversity estimates from one million T cells to be underestimates.

The source of this sequence is a man aged 18 to 29 in good health. Sequenced sample: blood. This chain joins TRBV4-1 and TRBJ2-1, with 8 bases identical to TRBD2. The CDR3 region has the DNA TGCGCCAGCAGCTCTAGCGGGTTTAATGAGCAGTTCTTC. It specifies CASSSSGFNEQFF.